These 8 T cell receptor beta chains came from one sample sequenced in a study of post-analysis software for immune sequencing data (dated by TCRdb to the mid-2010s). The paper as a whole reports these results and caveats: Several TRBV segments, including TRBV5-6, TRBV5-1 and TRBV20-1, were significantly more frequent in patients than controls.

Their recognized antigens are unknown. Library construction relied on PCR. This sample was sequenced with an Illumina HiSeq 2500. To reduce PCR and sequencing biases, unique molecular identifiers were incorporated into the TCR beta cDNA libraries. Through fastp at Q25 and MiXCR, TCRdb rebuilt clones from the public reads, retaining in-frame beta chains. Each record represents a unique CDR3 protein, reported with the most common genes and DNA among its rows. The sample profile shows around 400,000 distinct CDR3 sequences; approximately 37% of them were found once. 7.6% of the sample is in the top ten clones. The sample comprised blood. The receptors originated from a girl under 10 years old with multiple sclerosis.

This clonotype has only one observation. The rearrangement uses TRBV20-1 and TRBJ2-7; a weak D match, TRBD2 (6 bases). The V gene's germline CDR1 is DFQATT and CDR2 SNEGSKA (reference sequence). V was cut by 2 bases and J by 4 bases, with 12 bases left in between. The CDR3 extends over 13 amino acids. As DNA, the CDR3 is TGCAGTGCTAGACCGGGGGTTGGGTACGAGCAGTACTTC. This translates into CSARPGVGYEQYF.

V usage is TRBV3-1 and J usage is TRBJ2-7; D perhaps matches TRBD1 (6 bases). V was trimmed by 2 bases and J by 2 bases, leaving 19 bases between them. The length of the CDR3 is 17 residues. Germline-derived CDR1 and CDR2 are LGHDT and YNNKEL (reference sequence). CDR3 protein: CASSQRFIRTVPYEQYF. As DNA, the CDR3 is TGTGCCAGCAGCCAACGCTTTATACGGACAGTTCCCTACGAGCAGTACTTC.

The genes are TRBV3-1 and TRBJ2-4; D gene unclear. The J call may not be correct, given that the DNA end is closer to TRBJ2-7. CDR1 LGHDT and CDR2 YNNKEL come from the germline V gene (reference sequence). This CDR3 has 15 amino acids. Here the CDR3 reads CASSQAWMYGDEQYF. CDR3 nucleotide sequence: TGTGCCAGCAGCCAAGCGTGGATGTATGGAGACGAGCAGTACTTC.

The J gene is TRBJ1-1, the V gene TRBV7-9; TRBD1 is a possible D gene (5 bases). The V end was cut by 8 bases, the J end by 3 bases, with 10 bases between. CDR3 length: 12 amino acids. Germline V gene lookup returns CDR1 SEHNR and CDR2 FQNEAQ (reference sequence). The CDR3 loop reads CASGGLYTEAFF. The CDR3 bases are TGTGCCAGCGGGGGACTATACACTGAAGCTTTCTTT.

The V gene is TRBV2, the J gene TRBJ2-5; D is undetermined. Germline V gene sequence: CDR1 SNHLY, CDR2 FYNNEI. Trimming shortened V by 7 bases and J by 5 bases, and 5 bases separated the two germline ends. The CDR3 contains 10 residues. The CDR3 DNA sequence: TGTGCCAGCACGGTGGAGACCCAGTACTTC. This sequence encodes CASTVETQYF.

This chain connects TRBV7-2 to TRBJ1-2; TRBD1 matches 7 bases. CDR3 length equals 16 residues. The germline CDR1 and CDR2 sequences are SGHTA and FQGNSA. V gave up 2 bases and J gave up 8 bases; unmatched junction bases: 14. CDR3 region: CASSLSSPGQWEGYTF. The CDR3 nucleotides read TGTGCCAGCAGCTTAAGTTCACCGGGACAGTGGGAGGGCTACACCTTC.

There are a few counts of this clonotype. CDR3 amino acids: CASSFGRLTYEQYF. The CDR3 region has the DNA TGTGCCAGCAGTTTCGGGCGGTTGACCTACGAGCAGTACTTC. The chain recombines TRBV6-2 or TRBV6-3 with TRBJ2-7, with no clear D. The germline V and J ends were trimmed by 4 bases and 2 bases, with 12 bases remaining between them. CDR1 is MNHEY and CDR2 is SVGEGT in the germline V gene. CDR3 length: 14 amino acids.

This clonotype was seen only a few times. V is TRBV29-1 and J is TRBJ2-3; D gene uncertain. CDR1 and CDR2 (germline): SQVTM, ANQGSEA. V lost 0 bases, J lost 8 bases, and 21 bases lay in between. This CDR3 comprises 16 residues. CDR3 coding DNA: TGCAGCGTTGAAGATACGGCTCTCAAACCCCGAGTTACGCAGTATTTT. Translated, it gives CSVEDTALKPRVTQYF.